A single sample is the source of the 5 T cell receptor beta chains below, sequenced in a study of CD8 T cells in Susac syndrome. RNA totalling roughly 0.45 to 1 ug underwent reverse transcription with random hexamers. Each CDR3 protein is one row after TCRdb ran MiXCR on the immunoSEQ multiplex PCR reads. This sample has about 84,000 distinct CDR3 sequences, with approximately 96% found just once. Source material: CD8+ T cells from PBMCs. All receptors come from a human donor with Susac syndrome.

CDR3 coding DNA: TGTGCCAGCCGCCCCGGGGCAGGCTGGGAGACCCAGTACTTC. This gives the protein CASRPGAGWETQYF. The gene calls are TRBV5-4 and TRBJ2-5, with D perhaps TRBD1 or TRBD2 (5 bases each). Germline loops: CDR1 SGHNT, CDR2 YYREEE (reference sequence). This CDR3 spans 14 amino acids. The V end was cut by 7 bases, the J end by 5 bases, with 18 bases between.

The chain joins TRBV30 to TRBJ1-5, with a tentative D call TRBD1 (5 bases). The V gene's germline CDR1 is GTSNPN and CDR2 SVGIG (reference sequence). The CDR3 extends over 13 amino acids. V lost 3 bases to trimming and J lost 6 bases, with 12 bases between them. The CDR3 sequence is CAWSPQAAQPQHF. The CDR3 coding sequence is TGTGCCTGGAGCCCACAGGCGGCTCAGCCCCAGCATTTT.

This clonotype was seen a single time. The chain has TRBV2 and TRBJ2-3; D assignment may be TRBD1 or TRBD2 (6 bases each). This CDR3 comprises 10 residues. CDR1 SNHLY and CDR2 FYNNEI come from the germline V gene. The CDR3 spells CAGGLDTQYF. The DNA of the CDR3 is TGTGCAGGGGGGTTAGATACGCAGTATTTT. The full variable domain, rest sourced from reference TRBV2 and TRBJ2-3, is EPEVTQTPSHQVTQMGQEVILRCVPISNHLYFYWYRQILGQKVEFLVSFYNNEISEKSEIFDDQFSVERPDGSNFTLKIRSTKLEDSAMYFCAGGLDTQYFGPGTRLTVL.

The J gene is TRBJ2-2, the V gene TRBV28; no clear D gene. The CDR3 loop spans 15 amino acids. Trimming took 5 bases from V and 3 from J, leaving 13 bases between them. CDR1 is MDHEN and CDR2 is SYDVKM in the germline V gene. The chain's CDR3 is CASSAGSTDTGELFF. The CDR3 DNA reads as TGTGCCAGCAGTGCCGGGTCCACAGACACCGGGGAGCTGTTTTTT. Together with reference TRBV28 and TRBJ2-2, the CDR3 gives the full variable domain: DVKVTQSSRYLVKRTGEKVFLECVQDMDHENMFWYRQDPGLGLRLIYFSYDVKMKEKGDIPEGYSVSREKKERFSLILESASTNQTSMYLCASSAGSTDTGELFFGEGSRLTVL.

The chain uses TRBV14 and TRBJ2-3, with D perhaps matching TRBD2 (6 bases). Trimming left V 3 bases short and J 4 bases short, with 11 bases between. Germline V lookup: CDR1 SGHDN, CDR2 FVKESK. This CDR3 has 14 residues. The CDR3 region is CASSHVGTSDTQYF. CDR3 sequence (DNA): TGTGCCAGCAGCCATGTGGGGACTTCAGATACGCAGTATTTT.